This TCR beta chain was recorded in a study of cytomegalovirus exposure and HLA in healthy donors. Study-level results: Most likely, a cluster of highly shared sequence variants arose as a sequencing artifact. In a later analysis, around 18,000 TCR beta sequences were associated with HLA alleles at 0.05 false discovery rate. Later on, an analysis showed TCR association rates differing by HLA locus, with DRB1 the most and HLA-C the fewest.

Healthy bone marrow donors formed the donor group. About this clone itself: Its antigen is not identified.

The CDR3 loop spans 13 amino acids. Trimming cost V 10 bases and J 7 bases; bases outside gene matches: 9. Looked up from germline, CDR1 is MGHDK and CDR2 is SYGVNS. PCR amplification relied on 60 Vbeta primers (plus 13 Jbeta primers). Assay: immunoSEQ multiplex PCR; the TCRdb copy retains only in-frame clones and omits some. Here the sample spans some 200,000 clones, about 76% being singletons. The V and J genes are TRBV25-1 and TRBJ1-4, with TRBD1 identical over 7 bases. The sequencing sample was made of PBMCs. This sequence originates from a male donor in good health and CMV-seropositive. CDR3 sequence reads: CAIPRDSVEKLFF. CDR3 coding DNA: TGTGCCATCCCCCGGGACAGCGTTGAAAAACTGTTTTTT.